A selection of T cell receptor beta chains follows, all from one sample in a study of shared clonotypes between healthy human individuals. Generated by immunoSEQ multiplex PCR, the TCRdb table keeps only in-frame clones and is missing some. There are approximately 530,000 clones in the sample; 95% to 96% occur only once, and 0.05% to 0.07% lies in the top ten. Source material: naive CD4+ T cells sorted from blood. The receptors were sampled from a woman aged 25 to 39 in good health. CDR3s include the opening cysteine and the closing phenylalanine or tryptophan. The order of the fields is D gene, J gene, clone size, V gene, CDR3 protein, CDR3 DNA. A D gene is named only where the DNA matches it firmly. Size is stated for part of the rows, as once, few or many counts, or as a class when the clone is expanded.

- TRBJ1-1 - TRBV18 CASSVLIDTEAFF TGTGCCAGCTCCGTCTTGATCGACACTGAAGCTTTCTTT
- TRBJ1-3 - TRBV7-2 CASSFALQGRRNTIYF TGTGCCAGCAGCTTTGCGCTACAGGGCCGACGAAACACCATATATTTT
- TRBJ1-6 once TRBV7-2 CASSLAGDSPLHF TGTGCCAGCAGCTTAGCTGGGGATTCACCCCTCCACTTT
- TRBJ1-6 - TRBV28 CASSLDSPLHF TGTGCCAGCAGTCTCGATTCACCCCTCCACTTT
- TRBJ1-2 - TRBV18 CASSPEVIYGYTF TGTGCCAGCTCACCTGAAGTAATCTATGGCTACACCTTC
TRBD2 TRBJ2-7 - TRBV25-1 CASSLAGANEQYF TGTGCCAGCAGTCTAGCGGGAGCCAACGAGCAGTACTTC
TRBD1 TRBJ1-2 - TRBV28 CASSFAGGRYGYTF TGTGCCAGCAGTTTTGCAGGGGGCAGGTATGGCTACACCTTC
- TRBJ2-6 - TRBV5-4 CASSLAGANVLTF TGTGCCAGCAGCTTGGCTGGGGCCAACGTCCTGACTTTC
- TRBJ2-5 once TRBV30 CAWSSPGAPEYF TGTGCCTGGAGTTCCCCGGGCGCCCCGGAATACTTC
TRBD1 TRBJ1-5 - TRBV4-2 CASSLNRDSERSRPQHF TGTGCCAGCAGCCTTAACCGGGACAGCGAGAGAAGTCGGCCCCAGCATTTT
TRBD1 TRBJ1-2 - TRBV9 CASSVGSGRIDRAHLYGYTF TGTGCCAGCAGCGTAGGTTCGGGCCGCATCGACAGGGCTCATCTCTATGGCTACACCTTC
- TRBJ2-3 - TRBV5-1 CASRTSTDTQYF TGCGCCAGCCGAACTAGCACAGATACGCAGTATTTT
- TRBJ2-7 once TRBV5-1 CASSLAGSYEQYF TGCGCCAGCAGCTTGGCGGGTTCCTACGAGCAGTACTTC
- TRBJ1-2 - TRBV28 CASSPGGTREQFVRGYTF TGTGCCAGTAGCCCTGGGGGTACGAGGGAACAATTTGTACGCGGCTACACCTTC
- TRBJ2-1 - TRBV28 CASSSPPAGAEFF TGTGCCAGCAGTTCACCCCCCGCCGGCGCCGAGTTCTTC
- TRBJ2-7 - TRBV18 CASSPQRAEGAYEQYF TGTGCCAGCTCACCACAGCGAGCGGAAGGAGCCTACGAGCAGTACTTC
TRBD2 TRBJ2-1 - TRBV10-1 CASSEKGTSGYNEQFF TGCGCCAGCAGTGAGAAAGGGACTAGCGGATACAATGAGCAGTTCTTC
- TRBJ1-1 - TRBV19 CASSIDRGIGAFF TGTGCCAGTAGTATAGATCGAGGGATCGGAGCTTTCTTT
TRBD1 TRBJ2-2 - TRBV11-3 CASSKGQGTNTGELFF TGTGCCAGCAGCAAGGGACAGGGGACGAACACCGGGGAGCTGTTTTTT
TRBD1 TRBJ2-2 - TRBV6-5 CASSYRQGLTGELFF TGTGCCAGCAGTTACAGACAGGGCCTCACCGGGGAGCTGTTTTTT
- TRBJ2-5 - TRBV6-1 CASSALETQYF TGTGCCAGCAGTGCTCTAGAGACCCAGTACTTC
- TRBJ2-1 - TRBV6-6 CASRGAGINNEQFF TGTGCCAGTCGTGGAGCGGGTATAAACAATGAGCAGTTCTTC
TRBD1 TRBJ1-5 - TRBV10-2 CASSWTGSNQPQHF TGCGCCAGCAGTTGGACAGGGAGCAATCAGCCCCAGCATTTT
- TRBJ1-1 - TRBV28 CASSYIDRVNTEAFF TGTGCCAGCAGCTATATCGACAGAGTGAACACTGAAGCTTTCTTT
TRBD2 TRBJ2-1 - TRBV7-2 CASSSTSGRAYNEQFF TGTGCCAGCAGCTCAACTAGCGGGAGGGCCTACAATGAGCAGTTCTTC
TRBD2 TRBJ2-7 - TRBV27 CASSRTSGALYEQYF TGTGCCAGCAGCCGGACTAGCGGGGCCCTCTACGAGCAGTACTTC
TRBD1 TRBJ1-2 once TRBV5-1 CASSLTTGTGGYGYTF TGCGCCAGCAGCCTCACCACCGGGACAGGGGGCTATGGCTACACCTTC
TRBD2 TRBJ2-7 - TRBV28 CASSRPGLAGDSYEQYF TGTGCCAGCAGTCGACCGGGACTAGCGGGAGACTCCTACGAGCAGTACTTC
TRBD1 TRBJ1-5 once TRBV7-2 CASSLARGPNQPQHF TGTGCCAGCAGTCTAGCTAGGGGGCCCAATCAGCCCCAGCATTTT
- TRBJ2-7 - TRBV19 CASSTQGATYEQYF TGTGCCAGTAGTACACAGGGAGCTACCTACGAGCAGTACTTC
TRBD1 TRBJ2-7 - TRBV27 CASSLNRGYEQYF TGTGCCAGCAGTTTAAACAGGGGCTACGAGCAGTACTTC
- TRBJ2-3 - TRBV6-4 CASRRTASTDTQYF TGTGCCAGCAGGAGAACAGCTAGCACAGATACGCAGTATTTT